One T cell receptor (beta chain) is described in this entry. Its antigen is not identified. These data belong to a study of early T cells in non-severe SARS-CoV-2 infection. Study in general: Chains from this unsorted whole-blood bulk RNA could not be paired.

CDR3 length equals 14 residues. With 0 bases removed from V and 2 bases from J, the gap between germline ends came to 8 bases. Germline values: CDR1 SGDLS, CDR2 YYNGEE. Each single cDNA molecule received a unique molecular identifier. One entry per CDR3 protein results from TCRdb running MiXCR on the 5' RACE reads. In the table there are over 60,000 distinct CDR3 sequences, approximately 11% of which are singletons. General observations from the study: VDJdb matching favored anti-spike CD8 responses, missing private and CD4 specificities.

Material: whole blood, obtained at baseline. J is TRBJ1-1 and V is TRBV9; D is unresolved. The TCR sequence derives from an adult who was a healthcare worker with PCR-confirmed SARS-CoV-2 infection or an uninfected control (not recorded which). The CDR3 sequence is CASSVDEVNTEAFF. DNA of the CDR3: TGTGCCAGCAGCGTAGATGAGGTCAACACTGAAGCTTTCTTT. Looking up the rest from reference TRBV9 and TRBJ1-1 gives the full variable domain: DSGVTQTPKHLITATGQRVTLRCSPRSGDLSVYWYQQSLDQGLQFLIQYYNGEERAKGNILERFSAQQFPDLHSELNLSSLELGDSALYFCASSVDEVNTEAFFGQGTRLTVV.